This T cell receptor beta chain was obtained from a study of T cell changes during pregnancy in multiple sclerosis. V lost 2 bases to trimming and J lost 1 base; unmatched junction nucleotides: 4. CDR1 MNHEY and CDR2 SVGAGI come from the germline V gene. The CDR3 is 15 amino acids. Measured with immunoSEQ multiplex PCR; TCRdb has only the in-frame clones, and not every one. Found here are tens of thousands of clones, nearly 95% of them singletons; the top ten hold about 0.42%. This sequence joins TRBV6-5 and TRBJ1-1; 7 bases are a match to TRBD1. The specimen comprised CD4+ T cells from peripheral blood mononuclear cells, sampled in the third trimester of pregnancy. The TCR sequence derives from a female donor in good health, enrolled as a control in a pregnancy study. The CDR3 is CASSYSDRENTEAFF. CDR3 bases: TGTGCCAGCAGTTACAGCGACAGGGAGAACACTGAAGCTTTCTTT.